What follows is one T cell receptor (beta chain) and its context. It lacks a known antigen. Base qualities are not at hand, and no much larger clone is one base apart. CDR3 length: 14 amino acids, cysteine to phenylalanine. Of the read, only the CDR3 DNA is kept; its 42 bases are in frame from base 1. Trimming takes 1 base from V and 2 bases from J, and the germline ends sit 6 bases apart. CDR1 and CDR2, looked up from the germline V gene (reference sequence), are GTSNPN and SVGIG. The method was the immunoSEQ multiplex PCR assay. The multiplex PCR relied on a mix of 60 forward primers for TCR Vbeta segments and 13 reverse primers for TCR Jbeta segments. A multiplex PCR assay on genomic DNA amplified the CDR3 region of rearranged TCR beta genes. The amplified TCR beta libraries were sequenced on the Illumina HiSeq System as 87-base-pair reads. The source study handled its data this way. In a later analysis, approximately 74 million unique TCR beta chains were counted across the 500 to 700 repertoires, and roughly 9.9 million of these chains were shared by at least two donors. Raw reads were error-corrected and collapsed into unique sequences with a nearest-neighbor algorithm that merged closely related sequences to remove PCR and sequencing errors. CDR3 sequences were aligned to IMGT reference sequences to assign V, D and J gene segments. For a sequence to be retained, a match of at least six nucleotides to both a V gene segment and a J gene segment was required. Rearrangements were classified as productive when the CDR3 lacked stop codons and remained in frame with V and J, and all other rearrangements were classified as non-productive. CDR3 was defined according to IMGT convention as the region running from the second conserved V-encoded cysteine to the conserved J-encoded phenylalanine. Sequences without an unambiguous match to a single V gene segment were excluded from the earlier analysis of approximately 560 of the donors. In an earlier analysis of a few hundred of the donors, a V segment was called functional when productive rearrangements were above 56.7%, and segregating when the standard deviation between donors exceeded 5%. A statistical classification framework was built for diagnosing cytomegalovirus status from the catalog of TCR beta chain sequences. In a later analysis, TCR nucleotide sequences were compared against IMGT/GENE-DB human TR gene sequences so that V and J genes could be assigned. In a later analysis, CDR3 sequences and most-parsimonious VDJ recombination scenarios were assigned using the TCRdist pipeline. In a later analysis, each TCR beta chain was defined by its CDR3 amino acid sequence together with its V-gene family, and reads without a unique V-gene family were excluded. A later analysis removed several hundred highly shared, low-generation-probability nucleotide sequences to deal with suspected cross-contamination and a sequencing artifact. In a later analysis, a clonal expansion index for each public chain was calculated from normalized within-repertoire ranks of inferred template counts. Generation probabilities in a later analysis came from a VDJ recombination model fitted to out-of-frame rearrangements, and those results were checked against IGoR. A later analysis scored TCR-TCR, TCR-HLA and TCR-CMV co-occurrence with hypergeometric tests, applying a repertoire-size bias correction to TCR pairs. To estimate false discovery rates, a later analysis permuted the HLA or CMV assignments 20 times. In a later analysis, co-occurring TCRs were grouped with DBSCAN, and TCRdist sequence similarity was added when clustering was performed within HLA-allele-positive subsets. Co-occurrence clustering excluded repertoires with fewer than 30,000 or more than 120,000 public chains, plus five with anomalous nucleotide sharing. This is the immuneACCESS table as TCRdb keeps it, with only in-frame sequences that have V and J called. A part of the clones is gone; compared with another copy, unresolved V genes explain less than half, and the rest is unexplained. D and trimming were read from the DNA, whereas the V and J calls and clone size are those reported in that table. The sample includes around 120,000 clones, with 70% to 85% observed a single time. The biggest ten clones account for more than 1.5% of the sample.

These data come from a study of cytomegalovirus exposure and HLA in healthy donors (TCRdb year 2017). Turning to the overall study: In an earlier analysis of several hundred of the donors, 276 Gb of sequence data and 100 million or so unique TCR beta sequences from about 179 million T cells were reported. An earlier analysis of 587 of the donors used high-throughput TCR beta sequencing to judge whether each TCR beta V gene segment behaved as functional or pseudogenic. Every repertoire in the discovery cohort had been generated on one and the same sequencing platform. A later genetic analysis used genome-wide SNP genotypes for about 60% of the roughly 670 donors, treating that subset as a discovery cohort. Of the approximately 370 genotyped donors, over 80% were placed in the genetic ancestry cluster associated with self-reported Caucasian donors. Across approximately 420 genotyped donors of the cohort, an average of approximately 200,000 unique TCR beta nucleotide sequences per donor were sequenced, and about a sixth of those sequences were non-productive. Around 320 gigabases of sequencing data and tens of millions of unique TCR sequences were included in an early release covering about 620 HLA-typed donors. Both class I and class II loci were covered by HLA typing, at four-digit resolution. The study combined high-throughput TCR immunosequencing, statistical association of individual TCRs with disease status, and machine learning to predict cytomegalovirus infection status. Because of strong linkage in the cohort, roughly 5 DR-DQ haplotypes were treated as single units for association and clustering. The study aimed to test whether cataloging public T cell receptors could reveal signatures of past pathogen exposure. In the later analysis, no new phenotypic data were used to find candidate immune exposures; instead, reliance was placed on TCR beta sequences and their occurrence across donors. Along with the 666-subject first cohort, a separate validation cohort of over a hundred different subjects was used. Typing coverage varied by locus: roughly 629-640 donors for A, B, C, DRB1 and DQB1; roughly 560 for DQA1; nearly 610 for DPA1; 450 to 480 for DPB1. A later analysis re-examined previously published TCR beta repertoires from more than 650 donors and added high-resolution HLA genotyping to investigate patterns of TCR occurrence. The T cell repertoires of several hundred subjects were profiled by immunosequencing and related to cytomegalovirus serostatus. Donor age, sex, ethnicity and CMV serostatus were collected together with the repertoire data.

Study-wide conclusions, independent of this receptor: Specific HLA alleles were associated with around 18,000 TCR beta sequences at a false discovery rate of 0.05 in a later analysis. CMV serostatus was the only immune exposure information available for the cohort. According to a later genetic analysis, donors in an Asian-associated ancestry cluster had fewer N-insertions in productive TCRs than the roughly 670-donor mean. Roughly uniform sequencing depth across donors was assumed in presence/absence analyses, although this assumption may not hold. The classifier was reported to diagnose cytomegalovirus status with high specificity and sensitivity in both the original and validation cohorts. Because HLA typing was missing for some donors at each locus, association tests included only the typed subset. In a later analysis, the rate of TCR association differed among HLA loci, with DRB1 alleles having the most associated TCRs and HLA-C alleles having the fewest. In vitro tests confirmed that a few of the cytomegalovirus-associated TCR beta chains recognize cytomegalovirus antigens. Assigning TCR associations to individual alleles was difficult when HLA alleles, especially DR and DQ, strongly co-occurred. The sequencing pipeline was judged likely to have produced a cluster of highly shared sequence variants as a technical artifact. According to a later analysis, parvovirus B19, influenza, CMV and Epstein-Barr virus appeared linked to several top co-occurrence clusters. In a later analysis, HLA-associated TCR beta chains were found to be more clonally expanded and to have lower generation probabilities than equally common non-associated chains. According to the authors, the approach could potentially be generalized to other disease states and immunological phenotypes. In a later analysis, most CMV-associated TCR beta chains were found to appear HLA-restricted, with HLA associations seemingly driven largely by CMV exposure. This cohort had only TCR beta chains sequenced, and the lack of alpha or paired-chain data limited which features could be detected. A total of fewer than 200 TCR beta chains were listed by the study as associated with cytomegalovirus. While some public TCRs were present in many individuals, most TCR sequences turned up only very rarely across donors. Correlated functional status among segregating V segments might be attributable to linkage disequilibrium, but an unknown experimental factor could not be ruled out. An association between a missense DCLRE1C variant and V-gene and J-gene trimming of TCR beta chains was found in a later genetic analysis and replicated in an independent cohort. Over 15 rarely observed V segments, including chromosome 9 orphons, were excluded from the earlier analysis of almost 600 of the donors because counts were too low. In an earlier analysis of 500 to 650 of the donors, most TCR beta V segments appeared in productive rearrangements about 87% or about 30% of the time, broadly matching IMGT annotations. A further reported finding was that TCR beta sequences accurately predicted the HLA-A and HLA-B alleles for most subjects in the first cohort. Because the 87-base-pair reads could not distinguish some IMGT-functional V segments, including TRBV6-2 and TRBV6-3, those segments were excluded.

The cohort was made up of around 720 healthy bone marrow donors. All cohort members were sampled while nominally healthy, although unrecorded immune exposures were likely present. The donor tested CMV seronegative and was one of the 352 seronegative cohort members. Every donor gave a peripheral blood sample, and the peripheral blood mononuclear cells from that sample were used for TCR beta sequencing. The Qiagen DNeasy Blood Extraction Kit was used to extract genomic DNA from the blood cell samples. The sample was PBMCs. In this chain, TRBV30 is recombined with TRBJ2-6, and TRBD2 may be the D gene, going by 5 matching bases. The origin of this receptor is a boy aged 10-17 years in good health and CMV-seronegative. DNA sequence: TGTGCCTGGAGTGGAGGGACTGGGGCCAACGTCCTGACTTTC. Its translation is CAWSGGTGANVLTF. Outside the CDR3, residues come from the reference TRBV30 and TRBJ2-6 proteins, so the full variable domain is: SQTIHQWPATLVQPVGSPLSLECTVEGTSNPNLYWYRQAAGRGLQLLFYSVGIGQISSEVPQNLSASRPQDRQFILSSKKLLLSDSGFYLCAWSGGTGANVLTFGAGSRLTVL.